This TCR beta chain appears in the sequencing data of a study of blood T cell repertoires in COVID-19. Turning to the study itself: Specimens from acute and convalescent COVID-19 originated in the United States, Italy and Spain.

As originally analysed: The assay estimated nucleated cells by amplifying reference gene primers. Clones were sequenced by immunoSEQ multiplex PCR, and TCRdb holds only the in-frame ones, with some missing. That table furnishes V, J and clone size, whereas the DNA furnished D and trimming. The data show 300,000 or so clones, about 90% seen once. The age range of participants was about 18 to 95 years, with residence in roughly 25 US areas. Germline V lookup: CDR1 SGHRS, CDR2 YFSETQ. The CDR3 contains 15 residues. V was pared by 3 bases and J by 8 bases, with 9 bases of the junction left unmatched. The specimen sequenced was PBMCs or T cells enriched from blood (not recorded which). The receptor was isolated from a woman under 40 who had recovered from COVID-19. The J gene is TRBJ1-4, the V gene TRBV5-1; 8 bases fit TRBD1. This CDR3 is CASSWNGQGGEKLFF. CDR3 coding DNA: TGCGCCAGCAGCTGGAACGGACAGGGCGGCGAAAAACTGTTTTTT.